The rows below give T cell receptor beta chains drawn from one sample of a study of T cell clones after liver transplantation. Profiling relied on immunoSEQ multiplex PCR, and the TCRdb table lists in-frame clones only, not all of them. Among fewer than 20,000 clones listed, 80% to 90% were seen once. The sample in question was CD8+ T cells from blood, obtained approximately 3.5 years after liver transplant. The receptors shown here come from a human patient who received a liver transplant. Some T cells here may be from the graft donor. Both conserved end residues are part of each CDR3. A D gene is named only where the DNA matches it firmly. A row's size may be missing; if present it is once, few, many or a size class.

d_call j_call v_call clone_size cdr3_nt cdr3_aa
NA TRBJ2-7 TRBV5-6 NA TGTGCCAGCAGCTTTTCTCGACAGCAATACGAGCAGTACTTC CASSFSRQQYEQYF
NA TRBJ1-5 TRBV18 NA TGTGCCAGCTCCAGGGCCCCAGGGTCCCCGTATAGCAATCAGCCCCAGCATTTT CASSRAPGSPYSNQPQHF
NA TRBJ2-6 TRBV27 once TGTGCCAGCAGTTTATCGATTTCTGGGGCCAACGTCCTGACTTTC CASSLSISGANVLTF
TRBD1 TRBJ1-4 TRBV28 NA TGTGCCAGCAGTTCAGTCCTTCCAGGGGGCCTTGAGGAAAAACTGTTTTTT CASSSVLPGGLEEKLFF
NA TRBJ2-1 TRBV9 NA TGTGCCAGCAGCGACAGCTCCTACAATGAGCAGTTCTTC CASSDSSYNEQFF
NA TRBJ1-2 TRBV19 NA TGTGCCAGTAGTATCGGTTATTACTCTGGCTACACCTTC CASSIGYYSGYTF
NA TRBJ2-1 TRBV5-6 NA TGTGCCAGCAGCTTGGAGGGGATCTACAATGAGCAGTTCTTC CASSLEGIYNEQFF
NA TRBJ1-1 TRBV6-6 NA TGTGCCACCTCGGACAGCATCATGAACACTGAAGCTTTCTTT CATSDSIMNTEAFF
TRBD2 TRBJ2-1 TRBV7-7 NA TGTGCCAGCAGCTCGGGACTAGCGGGAAAGAATGAGCAGTTCTTC CASSSGLAGKNEQFF
TRBD1 TRBJ1-2 TRBV29-1 NA TGCAGCGTTCCAGGACAGGGTTGGTATGGCTACACCTTC CSVPGQGWYGYTF